Sequencing of this T cell receptor beta chain was carried out in a study of blood T cell repertoires in COVID-19. The data were produced by immunoSEQ multiplex PCR, yet TCRdb's version contains in-frame clones alone and is incomplete. Among approximately 250,000 clones, roughly 88% were seen once, and the ten largest hold more than 8.5%. This sequence originates from a woman in her 70s with COVID-19, enrolled during active disease. The specimen sequenced was peripheral blood.

The CDR3 is CASSLGQTSYEQYF. The CDR3 DNA is TGCGCCAGCAGCTTAGGACAGACCTCCTACGAGCAGTACTTC. The chain links TRBV5-1 to TRBJ2-7; D may be TRBD1 (6 bases). The CDR3 totals 14 residues. V was pared by 2 bases and J by 0 bases, with 9 bases between. CDR1 is SGHRS and CDR2 is YFSETQ in the germline V gene.